This TCR beta chain was captured by sequencing in a study of blood T cell repertoires in COVID-19. A single count supports this clone. The J segment lost 2 bases and the V segment lost 4 bases, leaving 12 bases of the junction unmatched. This CDR3 region has 17 residues. CDR1 is LGHDT, CDR2 YNNKEL, per germline (reference sequence). Method: immunoSEQ multiplex PCR; TCRdb's copy keeps in-frame clones and lacks some. Of some 260,000 clones listed, roughly 80% were seen once; the top ten hold about 9%. The chain carries TRBV3-1 (or the pseudogene TRBV3-2) and TRBJ2-3; 7 bases align to TRBD2. The sequenced material came from peripheral blood. This clonotype was sampled from a man of 80 years or more with acute or convalescent COVID-19. CDR3 sequence: CASSRGRGGEITDTQYF. The CDR3 DNA reads as TGTGCCAGCAGCCGGGGGAGGGGCGGAGAAATCACAGATACGCAGTATTTT.